This T cell receptor beta chain was identified in a study of cytomegalovirus exposure and HLA in healthy donors. CDR1 and CDR2 (germline): LNHDA, SQIVND (reference sequence). This CDR3 spans 15 amino acids. Between the trimmed V and J ends, which lost 7 bases and 2 bases, there was a span of 12 bases. General study findings and limits: A list of 150 to 200 TCR beta chains associated with cytomegalovirus was given.

In regard to this clone: Its antigen remains unidentified.

The PCR made use of 60 Vbeta and 13 Jbeta primers. Measured with immunoSEQ multiplex PCR; TCRdb has only the in-frame clones, and not every one. This sample has 110,000 or so clones; over 75% occur once, and the top ten carry about 5.4%. The specimen sequenced was PBMCs. The chain employs TRBV19 and TRBJ2-6, with D possibly TRBD2 on 6 matching bases. The sequence derives from a woman in her twenties or thirties in good health and CMV-seropositive. The CDR3 bases are TGTGCCAGTACGATTTGGGGGGCTGGGGCCAACGTCCTGACTTTC. Translation gives CASTIWGAGANVLTF.